This T cell receptor beta chain was profiled in a study of metastatic and nonmetastatic thyroid tumors. Overall study context: For malignant and benign thyroid patients, tumor or nodule tissue and blood were the sources whose repertoires were compared.

All patients reached thyroid surgery having received no treatment beforehand. The germline CDR1 and CDR2 sequences are SGHRS and YFSETQ. Trimming removed 4 bases at V and 3 bases at J, with 10 bases between. CDR3 length: 13 residues. This clone was seen ten or more times. Antigen: not known. Study-wide points: Malignant tumors reportedly showed significantly higher TCR beta diversity than benign nodules in both blood and tumor.

Authors' processing steps: Building a distant-metastasis classifier for papillary thyroid cancer drew on CDR3 differences across clinicopathological groups. MiXCR reprocessed the PCR reads for TCRdb. The V and J calls and clone size come from TCRdb's table, not from the authors' own analysis. Seen here are just under 45,000 clones, 3.2% observed once, and the top ten hold roughly a tenth. This chain uses TRBV5-1 with TRBJ1-2; tentatively, D is TRBD1 (6 bases). The source is a female donor with papillary thyroid cancer or a benign thyroid nodule (not recorded which). Some clones in this sample may be carry-over from other donors' samples. Sample: blood. CDR3 coding DNA: TGCGCCAGCAGCCCGGACAGCGACTATGGCTACACCTTC. This codes for CASSPDSDYGYTF.